A single sample is the source of the 13 T cell receptor beta chains below, sequenced in a study of beta chain features in type 1 diabetes. The isolated RNA, all of it, was reverse transcribed, so expressed TCRB transcripts were what got sequenced. TCRdb keeps only in-frame clones here, not all; method: immunoSEQ multiplex PCR. This sample has under 550,000 clones, with about an eighth found just once. Sequenced input: naive CD4+ T cells from blood. Source of these receptors: a woman aged 18-35 years in good health.

The chain recombines TRBV5-4 with TRBJ2-3; 9 nucleotides agree with TRBD1. The CDR3 has 15 residues. Trimming at V came to 7 bases and at J to 1 base, leaving 7 bases not matched to a gene. Germline lookup yields CDR1 SGHNT and CDR2 YYREEE (reference sequence). CDR3 region: CASEVWDRGTDTQYF. The CDR3 bases are TGTGCCAGCGAGGTCTGGGACAGGGGCACAGATACGCAGTATTTT.

The rearrangement links TRBV11-1 to TRBJ2-1; D perhaps matches TRBD1 (5 bases). Germline V gene sequence: CDR1 SGHAT, CDR2 FQDESV (reference sequence). Trimming removed 7 bases at V and 7 bases at J, with 20 bases between. The CDR3 extends over 15 amino acids. DNA of the CDR3: TGTGCCAGCACCCAGGGTGTAGGGGTAAGGAATGAGCAGTTCTTC. This sequence encodes CASTQGVGVRNEQFF. Looking up the rest from reference TRBV11-1 and TRBJ2-1 gives the full variable domain: EAEVAQSPRYKITEKSQAVAFWCDPISGHATLYWYRQILGQGPELLVQFQDESVVDDSQLPKDRFSAERLKGVDSTLKIQPAELGDSAMYLCASTQGVGVRNEQFFGPGTRLTVL.

J is TRBJ2-5 and V is TRBV2, with a weak D call TRBD2 (6 bases). Germline CDR1 is SNHLY and CDR2 is FYNNEI. The ends were cut back, 2 bases at V and 4 bases at J, with 11 bases in the middle. This CDR3 has 14 amino acids. The CDR3 DNA reads as TGTGCCAGCAGTGAAAGCCTAGCGTCAGAGACCCAGTACTTC. Encoded protein: CASSESLASETQYF.

This rearrangement joins TRBV5-1 to TRBJ2-5; no definite D call. The CDR3 consists of 11 residues. Germline V gene sequence: CDR1 SGHRS, CDR2 YFSETQ. Trimming stripped 5 bases from V and 2 bases from J, with 4 bases between. The CDR3 here is CASRAQETQYF. Written as DNA, the CDR3 is TGCGCCAGCAGGGCACAAGAGACCCAGTACTTC.

This clone was counted only a few times. The V call is TRBV7-2, the J call TRBJ1-1; 8 bases align to TRBD1. CDR3 size: 16 residues. The V and J ends lost 2 bases and 4 bases, in that order; junction bases with no gene match: 9. From germline, CDR1 is SGHTA and CDR2 FQGNSA. CDR3 DNA sequence: TGTGCCAGCAGCTTAATGCAGGGGGCTTTGGGCACTGAAGCTTTCTTT. Its protein product is CASSLMQGALGTEAFF.

This clone was observed a few times. V is TRBV18 and J is TRBJ1-1; D uncertain. From germline, CDR1 is KGHSH and CDR2 LQKENI. Deletions cut 2 bases from V and 4 bases from J, with 11 bases between. This CDR3 contains 14 residues. The CDR3 nucleotides are TGTGCCAGCTCACCATATGATACCAGCACTGAAGCTTTCTTT. Translating it yields CASSPYDTSTEAFF.

The chain carries TRBV5-1 and TRBJ2-4, with 7 bases matching TRBD1. Germline V lookup: CDR1 SGHRS, CDR2 YFSETQ. V gave up 4 bases and J gave up 5 bases; unmatched junction bases: 9. The CDR3 is made up of 15 amino acids. This CDR3 reads CASSHGRQGENIQYF. Here the CDR3 DNA reads TGCGCCAGCAGCCACGGGCGACAGGGAGAAAACATTCAGTACTTC.

Only a few counts were recorded for this clone. V gene TRBV30 combines with J gene TRBJ1-2; TRBD1 is a possible D gene (5 bases). Between the trimmed V and J ends, which lost 3 bases and 3 bases, there was a span of 20 bases. Germline V gives CDR1 GTSNPN, CDR2 SVGIG (reference sequence). The CDR3 runs 16 residues. The CDR3, as DNA: TGTGCCTGGAGGGCAAGGGGCCTTTTTCCCTACTATGGCTACACCTTC. This encodes CAWRARGLFPYYGYTF.

The rearrangement uses TRBV7-9 and TRBJ2-3; 8 nucleotides line up with TRBD2. In germline, CDR1 is SEHNR, CDR2 FQNEAQ (reference sequence). V was clipped by 2 bases and J by 4 bases; unmatched bases: 14. This CDR3 is built from 18 residues. The CDR3 here is CASSLRFSGEFESDTQYF. The DNA for the CDR3 is TGTGCCAGCAGCTTAAGGTTTAGCGGGGAGTTTGAGTCAGATACGCAGTATTTT. The full variable domain, with the rest looked up from reference TRBV7-9 and TRBJ2-3, is DTGVSQNPRHKITKRGQNVTFRCDPISEHNRLYWYRQTLGQGPEFLTYFQNEAQLEKSRLLSDRFSAERPKGSFSTLEIQRTEQGDSAMYLCASSLRFSGEFESDTQYFGPGTRLTVL.

This clone occurred a few times. The gene calls are TRBV4-1 and TRBJ2-3; maybe TRBD1 (5 bases). The CDR3 is made up of 14 amino acids. Trimming took 6 bases from V and 5 from J, leaving 15 bases between them. Looked up from germline, CDR1 is MGHRA and CDR2 is YSYEKL. The CDR3 loop reads CASSRTGGRDTQYF. The CDR3 DNA reads as TGCGCCAGCAGTCGTACAGGCGGACGAGATACGCAGTATTTT.

In its sample, this clone was seen a few times. The chain uses TRBV30 and TRBJ1-1; weak D call: TRBD1 (6 bases). Germline V gene lookup returns CDR1 GTSNPN and CDR2 SVGIG (reference sequence). The CDR3 contains 14 residues. Trimming stripped 2 bases from V and 4 bases from J, with 14 bases between. The CDR3 loop is CAWSKQGPGTEAFF. The CDR3 nucleotides read TGTGCCTGGAGTAAACAGGGCCCGGGCACTGAAGCTTTCTTT.

This clone was counted a few times. The DNA of the CDR3 is TGCGCCAGCAGCCCGCAAGGGACACCCCTCCACTTT. This sequence encodes CASSPQGTPLHF. The chain carries TRBV5-1 and TRBJ1-6; D not certain. Looked up from germline, CDR1 is SGHRS and CDR2 is YFSETQ. The CDR3 totals 12 residues. With 4 bases removed from V and 11 bases from J, the gap between germline ends came to 10 bases.

The rearrangement joins TRBV29-1 to TRBJ1-2, with a tentative D call TRBD1 (5 bases). V shed 6 bases and J shed 4 bases, with 12 bases lying between them. CDR3 size: 12 residues. The germline V gene encodes CDR1 SQVTM and CDR2 ANQGSEA. The DNA of the CDR3 is TGCAGCGTCGTTGGACAATTCTATGGCTACACCTTC. The encoded protein is CSVVGQFYGYTF.